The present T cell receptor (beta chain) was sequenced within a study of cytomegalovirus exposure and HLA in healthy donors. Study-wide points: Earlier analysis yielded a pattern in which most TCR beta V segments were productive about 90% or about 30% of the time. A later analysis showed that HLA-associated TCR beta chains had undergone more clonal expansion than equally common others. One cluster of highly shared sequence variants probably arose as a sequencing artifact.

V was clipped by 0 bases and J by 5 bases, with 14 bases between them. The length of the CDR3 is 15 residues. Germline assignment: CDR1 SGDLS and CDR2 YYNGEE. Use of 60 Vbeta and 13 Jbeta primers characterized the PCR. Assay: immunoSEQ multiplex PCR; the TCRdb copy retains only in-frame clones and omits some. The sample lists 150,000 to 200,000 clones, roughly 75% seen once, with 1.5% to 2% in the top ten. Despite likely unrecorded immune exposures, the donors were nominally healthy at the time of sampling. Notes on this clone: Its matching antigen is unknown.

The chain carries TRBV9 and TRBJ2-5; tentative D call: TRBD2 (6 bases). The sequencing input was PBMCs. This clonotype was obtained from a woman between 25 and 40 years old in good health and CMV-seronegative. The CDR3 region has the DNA TGTGCCAGCAGCGTAGCTCCGGGGGTGGGGGAGACCCAGTACTTC. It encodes CASSVAPGVGETQYF.